The present T cell receptor (beta chain) was sequenced within a study of blood T cell repertoires in COVID-19. Study at large: Italy, Spain and the United States were the sources of the convalescent and acute COVID-19 samples.

Per the authors' pipeline: By means of reference gene primer amplification, nucleated cell counts were estimated. Clones were read by immunoSEQ multiplex PCR, and TCRdb kept only the in-frame ones, dropping some. V and J calls and clone size are copied from that table; D and trimming were computed from the DNA. This table holds tens of thousands of clones, approximately 90% found once. Per the germline V gene, CDR1 is LGHDT and CDR2 is YNNKEL (reference sequence). The V segment lost 3 bases and the J segment 1 base; nucleotides outside the gene matches: 12. The CDR3 sequence is 20 residues long. Followed over time, Seattle patients had been enrolled while infection was active.

This chain links TRBV3-1 (or the pseudogene TRBV3-2) with TRBJ2-3, with 14 bases aligning to TRBD2. The sequence was collected from a woman over 75 with COVID-19, enrolled during active disease. The specimen sequenced was peripheral blood. CDR3 in DNA: TGTGCCAGCAGCCACCTCCCGGGACTAGCGGGGGTACGGGGCACAGATACGCAGTATTTT. It is translated as CASSHLPGLAGVRGTDTQYF.